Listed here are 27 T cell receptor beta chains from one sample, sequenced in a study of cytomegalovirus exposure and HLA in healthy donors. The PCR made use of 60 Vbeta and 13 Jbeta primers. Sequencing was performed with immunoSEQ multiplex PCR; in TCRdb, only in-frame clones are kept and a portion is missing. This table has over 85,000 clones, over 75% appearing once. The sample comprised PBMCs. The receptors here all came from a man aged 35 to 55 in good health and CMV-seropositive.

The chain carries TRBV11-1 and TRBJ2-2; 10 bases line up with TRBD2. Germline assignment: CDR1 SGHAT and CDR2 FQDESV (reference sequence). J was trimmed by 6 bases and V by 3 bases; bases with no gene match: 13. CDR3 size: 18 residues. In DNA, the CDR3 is TGTGCCAGCAGCTTCGTCAGCGGGAGGGCCCTTAAGGCCGGGGAGCTGTTTTTT. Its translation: CASSFVSGRALKAGELFF.

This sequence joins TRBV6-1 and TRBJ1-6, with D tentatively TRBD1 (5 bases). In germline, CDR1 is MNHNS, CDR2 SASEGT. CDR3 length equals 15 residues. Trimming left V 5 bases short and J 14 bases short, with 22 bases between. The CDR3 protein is CASSLTGTNTGALHF. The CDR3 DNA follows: TGTGCCAGCAGTCTAACCGGGACGAACACGGGAGCCCTCCACTTT.

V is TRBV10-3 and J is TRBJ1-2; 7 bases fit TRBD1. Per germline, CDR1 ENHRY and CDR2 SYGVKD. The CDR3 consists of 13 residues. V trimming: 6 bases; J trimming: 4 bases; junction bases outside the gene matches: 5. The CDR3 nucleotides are TGTGCCATCAGCCGGGACAGCATCTATGGCTACACCTTC. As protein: CAISRDSIYGYTF.

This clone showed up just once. The chain's CDR3 is CASSEGPKPSEQYF. CDR3 coding DNA: TGTGCCAGCAGTGAGGGGCCAAAACCCTCCGAGCAGTACTTC. This chain uses TRBV6-1 with TRBJ2-7; perhaps TRBD1 as D (5 bases). The germline V and J ends were trimmed by 3 bases and 6 bases, with 15 bases remaining between them. The germline V gene has CDR1 MNHNS and CDR2 SASEGT. CDR3 length: 14 residues.

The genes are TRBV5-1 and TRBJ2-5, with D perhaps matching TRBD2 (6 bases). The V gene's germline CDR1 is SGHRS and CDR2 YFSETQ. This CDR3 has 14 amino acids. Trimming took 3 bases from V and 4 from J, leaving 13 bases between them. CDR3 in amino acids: CASSSWRGRETQYF. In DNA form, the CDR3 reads TGCGCCAGCAGCTCTTGGAGGGGACGAGAGACCCAGTACTTC.

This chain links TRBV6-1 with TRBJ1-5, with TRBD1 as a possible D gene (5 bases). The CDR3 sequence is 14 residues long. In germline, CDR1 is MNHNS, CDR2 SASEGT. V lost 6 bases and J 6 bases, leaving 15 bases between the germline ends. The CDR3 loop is CASRPGTASQPQHF. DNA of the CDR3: TGTGCCAGCAGGCCCGGGACTGCGAGTCAGCCCCAGCATTTT.

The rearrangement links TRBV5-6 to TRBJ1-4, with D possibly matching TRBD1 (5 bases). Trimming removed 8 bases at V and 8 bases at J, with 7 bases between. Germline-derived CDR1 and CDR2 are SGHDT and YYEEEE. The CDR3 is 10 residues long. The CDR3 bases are TGTGCCAGTGGGGGGGAAAAACTGTTTTTT. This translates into CASGGEKLFF.

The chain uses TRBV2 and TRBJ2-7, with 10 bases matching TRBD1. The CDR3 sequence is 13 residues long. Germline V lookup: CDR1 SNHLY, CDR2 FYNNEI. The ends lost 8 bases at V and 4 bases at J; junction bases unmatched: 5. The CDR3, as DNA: TGTGCCAGCTCGACAGGGGGCAGGTACGAGCAGTACTTC. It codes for CASSTGGRYEQYF.

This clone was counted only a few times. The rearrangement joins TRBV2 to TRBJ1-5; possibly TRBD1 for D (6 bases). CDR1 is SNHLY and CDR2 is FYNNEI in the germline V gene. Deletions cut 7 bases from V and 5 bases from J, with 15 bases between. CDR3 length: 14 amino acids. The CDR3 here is CASTPRQGYQPQHF. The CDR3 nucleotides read TGTGCCAGCACCCCCCGGCAGGGGTATCAGCCCCAGCATTTT.

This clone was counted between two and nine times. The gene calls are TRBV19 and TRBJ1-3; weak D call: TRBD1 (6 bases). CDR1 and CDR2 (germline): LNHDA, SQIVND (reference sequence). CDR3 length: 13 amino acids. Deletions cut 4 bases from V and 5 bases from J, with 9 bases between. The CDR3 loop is CASSTGQRNTIYF. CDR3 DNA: TGTGCCAGTAGTACCGGACAGAGAAACACCATATATTTT.

The CDR3 DNA follows: TGTGCCAGCAGCCAATGGCGGGAGGACAATGAGCAGTTCTTC. Translated: CASSQWREDNEQFF. The rearrangement joins TRBV11-1 to TRBJ2-1; 8 bases align to TRBD2. There are 14 residues in the CDR3. Germline CDR1 is SGHAT and CDR2 is FQDESV (reference sequence). The junction had 5 bases not matched to a gene; V was cut back by 5 bases and J by 5 bases.

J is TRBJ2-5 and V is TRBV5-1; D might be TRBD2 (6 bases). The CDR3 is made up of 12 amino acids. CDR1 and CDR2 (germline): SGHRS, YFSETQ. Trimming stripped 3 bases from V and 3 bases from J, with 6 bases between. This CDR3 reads CASSWGEETQYF. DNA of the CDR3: TGCGCCAGCAGCTGGGGGGAAGAGACCCAGTACTTC.

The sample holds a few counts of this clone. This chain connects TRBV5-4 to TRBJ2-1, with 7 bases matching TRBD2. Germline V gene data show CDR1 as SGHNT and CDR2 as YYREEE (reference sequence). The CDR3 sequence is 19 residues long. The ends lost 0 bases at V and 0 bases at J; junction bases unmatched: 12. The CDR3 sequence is CASSLVGVGGSYSYNEQFF. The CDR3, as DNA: TGTGCCAGCAGCTTGGTGGGAGTTGGCGGGAGTTACTCCTACAATGAGCAGTTCTTC.

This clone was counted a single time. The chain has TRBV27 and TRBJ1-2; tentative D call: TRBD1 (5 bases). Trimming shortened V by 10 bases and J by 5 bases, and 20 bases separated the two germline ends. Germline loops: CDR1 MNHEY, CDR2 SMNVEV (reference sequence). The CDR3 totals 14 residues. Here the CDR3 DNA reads TGTGCCACCAAAGACAGTGTGGGAAGTTATGGCTACACCTTC. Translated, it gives CATKDSVGSYGYTF.

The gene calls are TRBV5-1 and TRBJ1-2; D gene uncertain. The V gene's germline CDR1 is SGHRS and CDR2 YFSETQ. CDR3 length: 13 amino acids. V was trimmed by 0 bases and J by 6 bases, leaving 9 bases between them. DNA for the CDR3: TGCGCCAGCAGCTTGGGGCCAATGGATGGCTACACCTTC. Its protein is CASSLGPMDGYTF.

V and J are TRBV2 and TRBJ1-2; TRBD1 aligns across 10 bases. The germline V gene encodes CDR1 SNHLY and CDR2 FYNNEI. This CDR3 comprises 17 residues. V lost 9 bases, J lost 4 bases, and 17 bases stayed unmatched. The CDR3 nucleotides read TGTGCCAGTGCTGACCGGGACAGGGGATATCATGCCTATGGCTACACCTTC. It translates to CASADRDRGYHAYGYTF.

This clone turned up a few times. The CDR3 spells CASSADLLGGLRETQYF. The DNA for the CDR3 is TGTGCCAGCAGCGCCGACCTACTAGGAGGCCTGCGGGAGACCCAGTACTTC. This chain joins TRBV9 and TRBJ2-5, with a possible D match to TRBD2 (5 bases). CDR1 is SGDLS and CDR2 is YYNGEE in the germline V gene. Deletions cut 3 bases from V and 5 bases from J, with 23 bases between. The CDR3 extends over 17 amino acids.

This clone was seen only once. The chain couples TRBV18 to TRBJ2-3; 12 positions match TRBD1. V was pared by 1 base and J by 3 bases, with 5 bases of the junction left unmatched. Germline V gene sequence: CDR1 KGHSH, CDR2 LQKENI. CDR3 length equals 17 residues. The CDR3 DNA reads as TGTGCCAGCTCACCACGACGGGACAGGGGGCTGACAGATACGCAGTATTTT. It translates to CASSPRRDRGLTDTQYF.

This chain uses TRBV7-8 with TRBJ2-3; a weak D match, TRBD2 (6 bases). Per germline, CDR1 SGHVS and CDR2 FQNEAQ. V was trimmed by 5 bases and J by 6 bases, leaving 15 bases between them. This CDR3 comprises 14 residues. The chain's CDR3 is CASSPMAGGDTQYF. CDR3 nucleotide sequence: TGTGCCAGCAGCCCGATGGCCGGAGGGGATACGCAGTATTTT.

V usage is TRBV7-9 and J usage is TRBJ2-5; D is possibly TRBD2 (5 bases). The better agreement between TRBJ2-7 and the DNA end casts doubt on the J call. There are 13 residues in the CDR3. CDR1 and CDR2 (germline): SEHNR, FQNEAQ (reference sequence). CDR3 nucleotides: TGTGCCAGCAGCTCCTGGACTGAGTACGAGCAGTACTTC. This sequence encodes CASSSWTEYEQYF.

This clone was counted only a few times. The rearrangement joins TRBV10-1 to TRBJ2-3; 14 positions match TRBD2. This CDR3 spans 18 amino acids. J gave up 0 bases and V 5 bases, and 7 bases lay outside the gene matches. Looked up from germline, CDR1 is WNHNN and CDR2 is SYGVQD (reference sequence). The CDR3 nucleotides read TGCGCCAGCAGTCAAGGACTAGCGGGGGGAACTAGCACAGATACGCAGTATTTT. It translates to CASSQGLAGGTSTDTQYF.

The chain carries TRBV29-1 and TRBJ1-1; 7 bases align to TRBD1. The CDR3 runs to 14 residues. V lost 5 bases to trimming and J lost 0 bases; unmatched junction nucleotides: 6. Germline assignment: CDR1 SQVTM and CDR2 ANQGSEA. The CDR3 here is CSVKGASMNTEAFF. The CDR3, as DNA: TGCAGCGTTAAGGGGGCGAGTATGAACACTGAAGCTTTCTTT.

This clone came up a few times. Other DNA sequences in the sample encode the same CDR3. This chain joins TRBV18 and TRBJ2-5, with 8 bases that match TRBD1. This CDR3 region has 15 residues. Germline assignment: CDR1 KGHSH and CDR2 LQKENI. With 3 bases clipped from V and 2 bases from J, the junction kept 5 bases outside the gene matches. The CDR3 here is CASSPRTGRQETQYF. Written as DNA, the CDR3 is TGTGCCAGCTCACCCCGGACAGGGAGGCAAGAGACCCAGTACTTC.

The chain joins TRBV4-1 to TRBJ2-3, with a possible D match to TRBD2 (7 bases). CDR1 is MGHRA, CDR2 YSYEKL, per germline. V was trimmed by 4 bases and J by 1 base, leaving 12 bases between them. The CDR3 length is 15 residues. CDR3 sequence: CASSRAGHGTDTQYF. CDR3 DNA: TGCGCCAGCAGCCGAGCGGGACACGGCACAGATACGCAGTATTTT.

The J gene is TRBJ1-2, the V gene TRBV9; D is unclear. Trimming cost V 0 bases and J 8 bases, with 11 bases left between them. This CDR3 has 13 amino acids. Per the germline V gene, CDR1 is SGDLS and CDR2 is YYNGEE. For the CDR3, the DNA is TGTGCCAGCAGCGTAGATTCGGGGAGCGGCTACACCTTC. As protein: CASSVDSGSGYTF.

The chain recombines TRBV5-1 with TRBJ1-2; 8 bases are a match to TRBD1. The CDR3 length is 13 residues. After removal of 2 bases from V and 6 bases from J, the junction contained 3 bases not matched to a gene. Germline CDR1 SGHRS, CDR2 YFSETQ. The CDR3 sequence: CASSFQGADGYTF. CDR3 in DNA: TGCGCCAGCAGCTTTCAGGGGGCAGATGGCTACACCTTC.

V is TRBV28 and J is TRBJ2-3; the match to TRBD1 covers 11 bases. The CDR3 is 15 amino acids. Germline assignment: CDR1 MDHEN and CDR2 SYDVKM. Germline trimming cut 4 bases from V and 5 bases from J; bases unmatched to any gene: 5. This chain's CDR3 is CASSSGGQGEDTQYF. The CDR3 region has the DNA TGTGCCAGCAGTTCGGGGGGACAGGGGGAAGATACGCAGTATTTT.